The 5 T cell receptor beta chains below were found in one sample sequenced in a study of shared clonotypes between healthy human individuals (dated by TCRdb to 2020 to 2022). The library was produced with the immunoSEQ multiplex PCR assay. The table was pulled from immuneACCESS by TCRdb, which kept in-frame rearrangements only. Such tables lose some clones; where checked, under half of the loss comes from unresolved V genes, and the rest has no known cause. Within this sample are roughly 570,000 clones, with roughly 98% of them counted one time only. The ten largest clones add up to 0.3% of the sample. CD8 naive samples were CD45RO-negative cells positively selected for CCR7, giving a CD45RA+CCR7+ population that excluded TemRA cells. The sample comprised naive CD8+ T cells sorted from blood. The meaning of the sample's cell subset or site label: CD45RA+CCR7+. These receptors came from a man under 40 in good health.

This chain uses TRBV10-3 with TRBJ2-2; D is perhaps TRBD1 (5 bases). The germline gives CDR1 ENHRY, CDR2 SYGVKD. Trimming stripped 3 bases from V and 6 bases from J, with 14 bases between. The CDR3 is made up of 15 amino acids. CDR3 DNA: TGTGCCATCAGTGACCTGAGACAGAAGTCCGGGGAGCTGTTTTTT. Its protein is CAISDLRQKSGELFF.

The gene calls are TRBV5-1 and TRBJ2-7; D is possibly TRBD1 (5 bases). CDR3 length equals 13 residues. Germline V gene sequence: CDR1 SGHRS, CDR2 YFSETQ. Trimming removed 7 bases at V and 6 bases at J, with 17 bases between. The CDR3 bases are TGCGCCAGCTCTCAGGGAAGTGCAGGCGAGCAGTACTTC. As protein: CASSQGSAGEQYF. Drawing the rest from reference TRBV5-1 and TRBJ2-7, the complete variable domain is KAGVTQTPRYLIKTRGQQVTLSCSPISGHRSVSWYQQTPGQGLQFLFEYFSETQRNKGNFPGRFSGRQFSNSRSEMNVSTLELGDSALYLCASSQGSAGEQYFGPGTRLTVT.

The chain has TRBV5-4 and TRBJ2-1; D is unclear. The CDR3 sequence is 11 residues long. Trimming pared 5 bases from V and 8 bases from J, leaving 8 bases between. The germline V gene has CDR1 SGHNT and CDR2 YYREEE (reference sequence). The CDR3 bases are TGTGCCAGCAGTTATTGGGATGAGCAGTTCTTC. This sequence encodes CASSYWDEQFF.

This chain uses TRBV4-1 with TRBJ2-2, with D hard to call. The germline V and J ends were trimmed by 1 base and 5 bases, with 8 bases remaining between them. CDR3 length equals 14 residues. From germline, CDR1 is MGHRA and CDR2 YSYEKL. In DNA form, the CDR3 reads TGCGCCAGCAGCCAAGTCTTGAGAACCGGGGAGCTGTTTTTT. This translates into CASSQVLRTGELFF.

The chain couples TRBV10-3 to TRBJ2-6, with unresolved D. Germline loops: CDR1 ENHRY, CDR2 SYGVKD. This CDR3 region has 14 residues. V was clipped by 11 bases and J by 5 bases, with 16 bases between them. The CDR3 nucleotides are TGTGCCGCCTGGGCCGGGTTGTGGGCCAACGTCCTGACTTTC. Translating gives CAAWAGLWANVLTF.